The 4 T cell receptor beta chains below were found in one sample sequenced in a study of response to subunit inactivated influenza vaccine (dated by TCRdb to the late 2010s). Library method: RT-PCR. The sequencer was an Illumina HiSeq 2500. TCRdb reprocessed the public reads (quality trimming at Q25 with fastp, clone calling with MiXCR) and kept in-frame beta chains. Entries that share a CDR3 protein sequence are merged under the most common genes and DNA. A total of roughly 620,000 distinct CDR3 sequences appear in this sample, 10% to 12% of them only once. Approximately 11% of the sample comes from the top ten. These data also featured in a second study, about T cells expressing NK-cell markers. The second source states: TCR beta cDNA libraries were prepared using 5'RACE template switching, which introduced a universal primer site and unique molecular identifiers.

This specimen was PBMCs from blood, taken on the day of vaccination. These receptors came from a man in his fifties who received an inactivated influenza vaccine. Donor details come from another sample of the same person, matched by shared clones.

This clonotype was seen a few times. The gene calls are TRBV7-7 and TRBJ2-1; possible D gene TRBD2, 5 bases. Trimming stripped 1 base from V and 0 bases from J, with 10 bases between. Germline V gene data show CDR1 as SSHAT and CDR2 as FNYEAQ (reference sequence). This CDR3 contains 16 residues. The CDR3 bases are TGTGCCAGCAGCTTAGGAAGTGAGGGCTCCTACAATGAGCAGTTCTTC. Its protein is CASSLGSEGSYNEQFF.

This clonotype was counted only a few times. This rearrangement joins TRBV20-1 to TRBJ2-3; 8 positions agree with TRBD2. CDR1 and CDR2 from the germline V gene are DFQATT and SNEGSKA (reference sequence). The CDR3 has 14 residues. V shed 5 bases, J shed 6 bases, and the junction held 10 bases outside the gene matches. The CDR3 spells CSAAEGSSGDTQYF. The DNA for the CDR3 is TGCAGTGCTGCGGAGGGTTCTAGCGGGGATACGCAGTATTTT.

The V gene is TRBV28, the J gene TRBJ2-1; TRBD2 matches at 13 bases. The CDR3 totals 16 residues. The germline CDR1 and CDR2 sequences are MDHEN and SYDVKM. V lost 5 bases, J lost 8 bases, and 9 bases stayed unmatched. The CDR3 DNA is TGTGCCAGCAGTCTCCCACTAGCGGGAGGGTTCGATGAGCAGTTCTTC. Translating it yields CASSLPLAGGFDEQFF.

This chain links TRBV3-1 with TRBJ2-1, with D uncertain. V lost 4 bases and J 2 bases, leaving 9 bases between the germline ends. This CDR3 spans 14 amino acids. The germline CDR1 and CDR2 sequences are LGHDT and YNNKEL (reference sequence). CDR3 residues: CASSRRTAYNEQFF. The CDR3 nucleotides read TGTGCCAGCAGCCGCCGGACCGCCTACAATGAGCAGTTCTTC.